The following is a T cell receptor beta chain sequence with its context. Its antigen is undetermined. This sample was taken from a study of cytomegalovirus exposure and HLA in healthy donors. Study as a whole: There were 350 to 450 genotyped donors. Of these, roughly 80% fell in the genetic ancestry cluster associated with self-reported Caucasian donors.

Germline CDR1 and CDR2: SQVTM and ANQGSEA. The J segment lost 10 bases and the V segment lost 0 bases, leaving 5 bases of the junction unmatched. This CDR3 region has 13 residues. Study results and limitations: The authors considered a cluster of highly shared sequence variants likely to be a sequencing artifact. Several V segments, TRBV6-2 and TRBV6-3 among them, could not be told apart and were dropped.

The PCR used 60 Vbeta and 13 Jbeta primers. Using immunoSEQ multiplex PCR, the repertoire was profiled, and TCRdb retains in-frame clones only, with some absent. The sample lists about 110,000 clones; roughly 80% were seen once. This sequence originates from a woman in her forties in good health and CMV-seropositive. The V gene is TRBV29-1, the J gene TRBJ1-1; 10 bases align to TRBD1. The source material was PBMCs. Here the CDR3 DNA reads TGCAGCGTTGAAGATGCGAGGGACAGGGGAGCTTTCTTT. Amino acids: CSVEDARDRGAFF. The variable domain in full, with the rest retrieved from reference TRBV29-1 and TRBJ1-1, is SAVISQKPSRDICQRGTSLTIQCQVDSQVTMMFWYRQQPGQSLTLIATANQGSEATYESGFVIDKFPISRPNLTFSTLTVSNMSPEDSSIYLCSVEDARDRGAFFGQGTRLTVV.